The clone carrying this T cell receptor (beta chain) was counted many times. Its target is unknown. This record comes from a study of Graves' ophthalmopathy and Graves' hyperthyroidism. Study-wide results and limits: Predictions made by the model for ophthalmopathy progression reached just over 70% sensitivity and approximately 72% specificity.

Investigators amplified TCR beta CDR3 regions from RNA transcripts. RT-PCR with HTBI primers came first, then second-round multiplex PCR. Using its own MiXCR run on the multiplex PCR reads, TCRdb lists one record per CDR3 protein. In the table there are roughly 480,000 distinct CDR3 sequences, over 13% of which are singletons. Certain patients were not enrolled. These were patients with other autoimmune diseases, uncontrolled infections, pregnancy or lactation. Clinicians diagnosed using symptoms, serum thyroxine, TRAb, thyroid ultrasound and orbital computed tomography. Per the germline V gene, CDR1 is SGHTA and CDR2 is FQGTGA. The CDR3 spans 14 residues. Between the trimmed V and J ends, which lost 2 bases and 3 bases, there was a span of 10 bases.

This chain connects TRBV7-3 to TRBJ1-1, with no clear D. The specimen was blood. The clonotype originates from a woman aged 25 to 39 with Graves' ophthalmopathy. DNA for the CDR3: TGTGCCAGCAGCTTACCGGGGAGGCACACTGAAGCTTTCTTT. It yields the protein CASSLPGRHTEAFF.